This T cell receptor (beta chain) was sequenced during a study of blood T cell repertoires in COVID-19. On the study more broadly: Nucleic acid was either cDNA or gDNA, and it came from T cells, B-cell-depleted T cells, or PBMCs.

The CDR3 loop spans 14 amino acids. Germline trimming cut 6 bases from V and 6 bases from J; bases unmatched to any gene: 7. Looked up from germline, CDR1 is SEHNR and CDR2 is FQNEAQ (reference sequence). Source study methods: For nucleated cells, counts were estimated from reference gene primer amplification. The assay was immunoSEQ multiplex PCR, and TCRdb's table has in-frame clones only and misses some. The D gene and trimming were derived from the DNA, and the V and J assignments and clone size from that table. The repertoire holds under 250,000 clones, with roughly 87% as singletons. Enrollees, about 18 to 89 years old, lived in approximately 25 US areas. Each participant's cohort was designated according to participant-reported clinical history.

The specimen was PBMCs or T cells enriched from blood (not recorded which). This rearrangement joins TRBV7-9 to TRBJ2-7; TRBD1 matches 11 bases. The clonotype comes from a woman in her twenties or thirties with acute COVID-19. The CDR3 sequence: CASRRGQGASEQYF. The CDR3 DNA reads as TGTGCCAGCAGACGTGGACAGGGGGCTTCCGAGCAGTACTTC.